The 18 T cell receptor beta chains presented below share a single source sample, sequenced in a study of blood T cell repertoires in COVID-19. This table comes from immunoSEQ multiplex PCR, and its TCRdb copy is limited to in-frame clones, with some not included. The sample carries about 220,000 clones, 86% recorded once. Sequenced sample: PBMCs or T cells enriched from blood (not recorded which). Receptor source: a woman aged 40 to 50 with acute COVID-19.

V usage is TRBV7-9 and J usage is TRBJ1-4; D is perhaps TRBD1 (6 bases). The CDR3 is 15 residues long. Germline V gene data show CDR1 as SEHNR and CDR2 as FQNEAQ (reference sequence). V lost 5 bases to trimming and J lost 2 bases, with 12 bases between them. The CDR3 here is CASSALGGTNEKLFF. In DNA, the CDR3 is TGTGCCAGCAGCGCTTTAGGGGGTACTAATGAAAAACTGTTTTTT.

This chain links TRBV27 with TRBJ1-2; the match to TRBD1 covers 9 bases. The length of the CDR3 is 18 residues. V shed 3 bases, J shed 4 bases, and the junction held 15 bases outside the gene matches. Germline V gene data show CDR1 as MNHEY and CDR2 as SMNVEV (reference sequence). The CDR3 sequence is CASSFFGTGRLSSYGYTF. The CDR3, as DNA: TGTGCCAGCAGTTTTTTCGGGACAGGGAGGTTATCAAGCTATGGCTACACCTTC.

The rearrangement joins TRBV7-3 to TRBJ2-5; D might be TRBD2 (6 bases). The V gene lost 4 bases and the J gene lost 4 bases, with 19 bases spanning the gap. The CDR3 is 16 amino acids. The germline V gene encodes CDR1 SGHTA and CDR2 FQGTGA. DNA of the CDR3: TGTGCCAGCAGCTCCGCGGGCGGGGCAACCCCAGAGACCCAGTACTTC. Encoded protein: CASSSAGGATPETQYF. The variable domain in full, with the rest retrieved from reference TRBV7-3 and TRBJ2-5, is GAGVSQTPSNKVTEKGKYVELRCDPISGHTALYWYRQSLGQGPEFLIYFQGTGAADDSGLPNDRFFAVRPEGSVSTLKIQRTERGDSAVYLCASSSAGGATPETQYFGPGTRLLVL.

The V call is TRBV9, the J call TRBJ1-1; the match to TRBD1 covers 8 bases. Germline assignment: CDR1 SGDLS and CDR2 YYNGEE. With 0 bases clipped from V and 6 bases from J, the junction kept 7 bases outside the gene matches. There are 15 residues in the CDR3. This chain's CDR3 is CASSVDSRGLAEAFF. The CDR3 DNA sequence: TGTGCCAGCAGCGTAGATTCCAGGGGGCTCGCTGAAGCTTTCTTT.

The chain employs TRBV3-1 (or the pseudogene TRBV3-2) and TRBJ2-5, with TRBD2 identical over 10 bases. The CDR3 extends over 16 amino acids. Germline loops: CDR1 LGHDT, CDR2 YNNKEL (reference sequence). Germline trimming cut 5 bases from V and 4 bases from J; bases unmatched to any gene: 10. The CDR3 loop is CASSLSTAGGRETQYF. DNA for the CDR3: TGTGCCAGCAGCTTATCCACAGCGGGGGGGCGAGAGACCCAGTACTTC.

The rearrangement links TRBV27 to TRBJ1-5, with D possibly TRBD1 on 6 matching bases. CDR1 and CDR2 (germline): MNHEY, SMNVEV (reference sequence). Trimming removed 4 bases at V and 3 bases at J, with 16 bases between. CDR3 length: 16 residues. The CDR3 DNA is TGTGCCAGCAGTTCGGCCCTCGGGGGGGCCAATCAGCCCCAGCATTTT. Amino acids: CASSSALGGANQPQHF.

Many counts were recorded for this clone. The chain couples TRBV27 to TRBJ1-2; no clear D. Trimming shortened V by 0 bases and J by 8 bases, and 10 bases separated the two germline ends. In germline, CDR1 is MNHEY, CDR2 SMNVEV (reference sequence). This CDR3 region has 13 residues. CDR3 loop: CASSLSYSHGYTF. For the CDR3, the DNA is TGTGCCAGCAGTTTATCGTACAGCCACGGCTACACCTTC.

This chain links TRBV12-3 or TRBV12-4 with TRBJ1-1, with D possibly TRBD1 on 6 matching bases. The CDR3 runs to 12 residues. Trimming stripped 6 bases from V and 4 bases from J, with 9 bases between. CDR3 in amino acids: CASRQGSTEAFF. In DNA, the CDR3 is TGTGCCAGCAGACAGGGAAGCACTGAAGCTTTCTTT.

V gene TRBV5-1 combines with J gene TRBJ2-5, with 9 bases that match TRBD1. Germline CDR1 SGHRS, CDR2 YFSETQ. Unmatched junction bases numbered 4, after V lost 4 bases and J lost 3 bases. The CDR3 totals 14 residues. The DNA of the CDR3 is TGCGCCAGCAGCCTAGGGGACAGGGAAGAGACCCAGTACTTC. Protein: CASSLGDREETQYF.

The genes are TRBV2 and TRBJ1-2; TRBD1 matches at 8 bases. This CDR3 is 14 amino acids long. V gave up 4 bases and J gave up 4 bases; unmatched junction bases: 5. Per the germline V gene, CDR1 is SNHLY and CDR2 is FYNNEI. The CDR3 loop is CASSGTGFGYGYTF. The CDR3, as DNA: TGTGCCAGCAGTGGGACAGGGTTCGGCTATGGCTACACCTTC.

The rearrangement uses TRBV10-1 and TRBJ1-2, with TRBD1 matching over 7 bases. CDR1 WNHNN and CDR2 SYGVQD come from the germline V gene (reference sequence). After removal of 6 bases from V and 4 bases from J, the junction contained 5 bases not matched to a gene. There are 13 residues in the CDR3. CDR3 amino acids: CASSETGSYGYTF. Written as DNA, the CDR3 is TGCGCCAGCAGCGAGACAGGGTCCTATGGCTACACCTTC.

V gene TRBV6-5 combines with J gene TRBJ1-1, with D perhaps matching TRBD1 (5 bases). CDR1 MNHEY and CDR2 SVGAGI come from the germline V gene. V was cut by 10 bases and J by 7 bases, with 19 bases left in between. CDR3 length equals 13 residues. CDR3 protein: CATLGEGPSEAFF. CDR3 coding DNA: TGTGCCACCCTCGGGGAGGGGCCAAGTGAAGCTTTCTTT.

The rearrangement joins TRBV10-3 to TRBJ1-2; no firm D call. Deletions cut 5 bases from V and 7 bases from J, with 14 bases between. This CDR3 has 13 amino acids. The germline V gene has CDR1 ENHRY and CDR2 SYGVKD. The CDR3 spells CAISPPGIGGYTF. In DNA, the CDR3 is TGTGCCATCAGTCCCCCAGGTATTGGTGGCTACACCTTC.

The rearrangement joins TRBV7-8 to TRBJ2-7, with 7 bases fitting TRBD2. This CDR3 has 14 amino acids. V dropped 4 bases and J dropped 6; count of bases not matched to a gene: 9. The germline V gene encodes CDR1 SGHVS and CDR2 FQNEAQ. The CDR3 loop is CASSSSPGLSEQYV. CDR3 coding DNA: TGTGCCAGCAGCTCGAGTCCGGGACTATCCGAGCAGTACGTC.

This CDR3 is CASSLTGQGGGQPQHF. The CDR3 DNA is TGTGCCAGCAGCTTGACTGGACAGGGGGGTGGTCAGCCCCAGCATTTT. V and J are TRBV5-5 and TRBJ1-5, with 10 nucleotides matching TRBD1. Trimming removed 1 base from V and 6 bases from J; junction bases left unmatched: 7. Per the germline V gene, CDR1 is SGHKS and CDR2 is YYEKEE (reference sequence). The CDR3 contains 16 residues.

The rearrangement links TRBV11-1 to TRBJ1-2; TRBD1 aligns across 11 bases. The length of the CDR3 is 15 residues. Germline V gives CDR1 SGHAT, CDR2 FQDESV (reference sequence). The V gene end was trimmed by 0 bases and the J gene end by 8 bases; junction bases not matched to a gene: 5. CDR3 sequence reads: CASSLAGTGGKGYTF. The CDR3 nucleotides are TGTGCCAGCAGCTTAGCCGGGACAGGGGGAAAGGGCTACACCTTC. The full variable domain, with the rest looked up from reference TRBV11-1 and TRBJ1-2, is EAEVAQSPRYKITEKSQAVAFWCDPISGHATLYWYRQILGQGPELLVQFQDESVVDDSQLPKDRFSAERLKGVDSTLKIQPAELGDSAMYLCASSLAGTGGKGYTFGSGTRLTVV.

The genes are TRBV5-1 and TRBJ2-3, with 9 bases lining up with TRBD1. Germline V gene sequence: CDR1 SGHRS, CDR2 YFSETQ. The CDR3 spans 14 residues. Losses at the gene ends were 8 bases for V and 4 bases for J; bases not matched to a gene: 8. The CDR3 DNA reads TGCGCCAGGACTCCGGGACAGGGCGCAGATACGCAGTATTTT. It codes for CARTPGQGADTQYF.

This chain connects TRBV5-4 to TRBJ1-6, with TRBD1 identical over 7 bases. With V trimmed by 0 bases and J by 10 bases, 4 bases remained unmatched. The CDR3 loop spans 14 amino acids. Per germline, CDR1 SGHNT and CDR2 YYREEE (reference sequence). The CDR3 reads CASSLDRGGSPLHF. CDR3 bases: TGTGCCAGCAGCTTGGACAGGGGAGGATCACCCCTCCACTTT.